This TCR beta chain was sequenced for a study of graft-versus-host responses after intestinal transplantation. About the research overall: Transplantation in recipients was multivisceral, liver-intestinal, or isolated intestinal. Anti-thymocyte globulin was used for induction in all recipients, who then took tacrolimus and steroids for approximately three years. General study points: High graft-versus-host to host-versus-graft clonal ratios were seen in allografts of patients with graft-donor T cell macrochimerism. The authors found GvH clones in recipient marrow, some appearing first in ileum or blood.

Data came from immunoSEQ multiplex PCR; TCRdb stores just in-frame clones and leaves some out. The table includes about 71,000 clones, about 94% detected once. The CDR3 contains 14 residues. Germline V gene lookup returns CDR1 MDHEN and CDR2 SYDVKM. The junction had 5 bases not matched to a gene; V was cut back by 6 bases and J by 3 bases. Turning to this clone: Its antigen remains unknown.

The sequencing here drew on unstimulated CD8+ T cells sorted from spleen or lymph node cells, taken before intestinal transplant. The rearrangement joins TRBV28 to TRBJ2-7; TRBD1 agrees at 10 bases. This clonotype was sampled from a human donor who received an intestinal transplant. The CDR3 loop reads CASRPGQGNYEQYF. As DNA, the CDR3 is TGTGCCAGCAGGCCGGGACAGGGGAACTACGAGCAGTACTTC.